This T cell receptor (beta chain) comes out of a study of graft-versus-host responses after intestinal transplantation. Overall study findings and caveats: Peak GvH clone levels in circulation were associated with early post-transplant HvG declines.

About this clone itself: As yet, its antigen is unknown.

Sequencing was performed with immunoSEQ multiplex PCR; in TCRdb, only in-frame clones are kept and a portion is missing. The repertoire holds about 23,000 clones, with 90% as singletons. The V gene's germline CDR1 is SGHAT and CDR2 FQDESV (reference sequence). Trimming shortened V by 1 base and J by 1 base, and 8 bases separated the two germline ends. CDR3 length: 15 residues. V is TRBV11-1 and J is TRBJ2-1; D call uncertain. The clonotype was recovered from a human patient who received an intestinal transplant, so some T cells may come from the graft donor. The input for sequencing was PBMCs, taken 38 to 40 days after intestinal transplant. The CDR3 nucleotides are TGTGCCAGCAGCTTAGTGGGGTATTCCTACAATGAGCAGTTCTTC. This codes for CASSLVGYSYNEQFF.